The clone carrying this T cell receptor beta chain was recorded many times. Its specificity is not known. Breast cancer patients provided tissue from their axillary draining lymph nodes. CDR1 is LNHNV and CDR2 is YYDKDF in the germline V gene (reference sequence). Trimming removed 1 base from V and 4 bases from J, with 14 bases in between. The CDR3 is made up of 15 amino acids. MiXCR, applied by TCRdb to the multiplex PCR reads, yields one record per CDR3 protein. The sample gives approximately 130,000 distinct CDR3 sequences, approximately 20% of which show up once; around 2.6% is in the top ten. This specimen belongs to a study of breast tumors, draining lymph nodes, adjacent tissues. Notes on the study in general: Tumor and nontumor repertoires were significantly more similar in luminal-like than in basal-like breast cancer. Tumor TCR diversity was below lymph nodes but above nontumor tissue. That most tumor T cells come from lymph nodes remained unproven.

This chain joins TRBV15 and TRBJ2-7, with D possibly matching TRBD1 (7 bases). Sequenced sample: axillary lymph node tissue. This TCR derives from a female donor with breast cancer. Some clones in this sample may be carry-over from other donors' samples. The CDR3 sequence is CATSRGSGGSYEQYF. Here the CDR3 DNA reads TGTGCCACCAGCAGAGGGTCAGGGGGGTCTTACGAGCAGTACTTC.